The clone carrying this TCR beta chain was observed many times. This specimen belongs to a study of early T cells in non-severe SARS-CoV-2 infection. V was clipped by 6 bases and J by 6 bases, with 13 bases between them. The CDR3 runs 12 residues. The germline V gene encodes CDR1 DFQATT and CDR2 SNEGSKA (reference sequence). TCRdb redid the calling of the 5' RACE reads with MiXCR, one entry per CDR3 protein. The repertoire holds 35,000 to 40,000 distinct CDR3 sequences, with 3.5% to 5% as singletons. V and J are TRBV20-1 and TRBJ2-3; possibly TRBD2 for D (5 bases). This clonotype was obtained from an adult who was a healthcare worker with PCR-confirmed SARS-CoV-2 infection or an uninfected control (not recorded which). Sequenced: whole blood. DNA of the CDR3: TGCAGTGCCCGGGGAGCTGGCGATACGCAGTATTTT. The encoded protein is CSARGAGDTQYF.